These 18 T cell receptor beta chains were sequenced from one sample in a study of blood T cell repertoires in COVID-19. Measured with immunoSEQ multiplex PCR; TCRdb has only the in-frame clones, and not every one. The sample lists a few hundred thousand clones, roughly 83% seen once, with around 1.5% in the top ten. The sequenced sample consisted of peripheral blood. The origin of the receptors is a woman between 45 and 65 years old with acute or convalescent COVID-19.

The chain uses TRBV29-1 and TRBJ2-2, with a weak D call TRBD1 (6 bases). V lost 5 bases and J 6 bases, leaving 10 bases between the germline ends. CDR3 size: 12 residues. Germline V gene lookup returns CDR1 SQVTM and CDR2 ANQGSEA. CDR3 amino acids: CSVRRQAGELFF. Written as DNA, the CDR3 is TGCAGCGTTCGTAGACAGGCCGGGGAGCTGTTTTTT.

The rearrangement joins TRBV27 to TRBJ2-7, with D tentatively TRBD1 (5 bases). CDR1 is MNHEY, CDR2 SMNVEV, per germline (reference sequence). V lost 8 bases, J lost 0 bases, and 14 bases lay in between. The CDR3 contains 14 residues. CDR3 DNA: TGTGCCAGCGCAAAAGACAGAGTCTCCTACGAGCAGTACTTC. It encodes CASAKDRVSYEQYF.

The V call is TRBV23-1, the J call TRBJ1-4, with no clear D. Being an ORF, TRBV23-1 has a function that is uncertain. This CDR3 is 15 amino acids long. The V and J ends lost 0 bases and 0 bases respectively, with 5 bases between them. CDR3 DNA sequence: TGCGCCAGCAGTCAATCTACTGCAACTAATGAAAAACTGTTTTTT. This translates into CASSQSTATNEKLFF.

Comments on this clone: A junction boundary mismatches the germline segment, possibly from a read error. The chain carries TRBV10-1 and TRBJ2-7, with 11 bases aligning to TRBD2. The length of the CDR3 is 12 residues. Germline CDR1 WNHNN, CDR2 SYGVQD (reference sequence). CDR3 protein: CASSVLAGVRNF. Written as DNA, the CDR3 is TGCGCCAGCAGTGTACTAGCGGGAGTGAGGAACTTC.

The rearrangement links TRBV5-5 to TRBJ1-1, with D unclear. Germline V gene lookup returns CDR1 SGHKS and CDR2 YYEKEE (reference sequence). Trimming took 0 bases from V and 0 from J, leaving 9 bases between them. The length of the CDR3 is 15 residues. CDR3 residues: CASSLELVVNTEAFF. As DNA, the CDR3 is TGTGCCAGCAGCTTGGAGCTGGTCGTGAACACTGAAGCTTTCTTT.

The CDR3 is CAWSAFRETQYF. The CDR3 DNA is TGTGCCTGGAGTGCCTTCAGGGAGACCCAGTACTTC. The J gene is TRBJ2-5, the V gene TRBV30; D is uncertain. Germline V gene lookup returns CDR1 GTSNPN and CDR2 SVGIG (reference sequence). The V end was cut by 1 base, the J end by 5 bases, with 8 bases between. This CDR3 has 12 residues.

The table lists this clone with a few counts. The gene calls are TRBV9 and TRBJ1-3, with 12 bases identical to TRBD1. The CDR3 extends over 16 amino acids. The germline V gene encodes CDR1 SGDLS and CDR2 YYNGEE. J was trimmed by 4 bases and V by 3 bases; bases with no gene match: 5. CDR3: CASSDGTGGRGNTIYF. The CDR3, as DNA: TGTGCCAGCAGCGATGGGACAGGGGGCAGAGGAAACACCATATATTTT.

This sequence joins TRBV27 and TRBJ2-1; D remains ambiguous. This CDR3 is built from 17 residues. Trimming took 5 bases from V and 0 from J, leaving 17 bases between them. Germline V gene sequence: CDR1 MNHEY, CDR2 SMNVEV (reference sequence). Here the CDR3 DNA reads TGTGCCAGCAGTCTTCGTCCTCCCGGGTTCTCCTACAATGAGCAGTTCTTC. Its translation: CASSLRPPGFSYNEQFF.

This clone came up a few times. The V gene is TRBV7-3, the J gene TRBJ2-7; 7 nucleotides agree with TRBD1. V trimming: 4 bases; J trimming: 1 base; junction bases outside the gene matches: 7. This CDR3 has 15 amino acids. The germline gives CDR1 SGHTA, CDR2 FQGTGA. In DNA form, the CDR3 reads TGTGCCAGCAGCTCGTACAGGGGAAGATCCTACGAGCAGTACTTC. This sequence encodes CASSSYRGRSYEQYF.

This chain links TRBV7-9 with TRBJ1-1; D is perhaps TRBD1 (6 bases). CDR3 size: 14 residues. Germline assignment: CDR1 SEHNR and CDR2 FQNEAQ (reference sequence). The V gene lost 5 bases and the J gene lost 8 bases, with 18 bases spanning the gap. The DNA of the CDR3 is TGTGCCAGCAGCCGCGCCCCCGGGACAAAAGAAGCTTTCTTT. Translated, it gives CASSRAPGTKEAFF. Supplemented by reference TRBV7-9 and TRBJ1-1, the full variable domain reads DTGVSQNPRHKITKRGQNVTFRCDPISEHNRLYWYRQTLGQGPEFLTYFQNEAQLEKSRLLSDRFSAERPKGSFSTLEIQRTEQGDSAMYLCASSRAPGTKEAFFGQGTRLTVV.

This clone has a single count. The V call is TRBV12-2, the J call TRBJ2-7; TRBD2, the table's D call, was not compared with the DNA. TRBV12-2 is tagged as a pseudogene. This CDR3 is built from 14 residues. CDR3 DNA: TGTGCCTCAAAAGCACTAGCGGGAGGCTACGAGCAGTACTTC. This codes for CASKALAGGYEQYF.

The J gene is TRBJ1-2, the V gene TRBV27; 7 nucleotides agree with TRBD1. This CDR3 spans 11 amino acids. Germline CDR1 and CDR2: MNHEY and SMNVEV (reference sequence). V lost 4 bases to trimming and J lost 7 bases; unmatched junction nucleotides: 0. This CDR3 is CASSSGGGYTF. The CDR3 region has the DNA TGTGCCAGCAGTTCAGGGGGTGGCTACACCTTC.

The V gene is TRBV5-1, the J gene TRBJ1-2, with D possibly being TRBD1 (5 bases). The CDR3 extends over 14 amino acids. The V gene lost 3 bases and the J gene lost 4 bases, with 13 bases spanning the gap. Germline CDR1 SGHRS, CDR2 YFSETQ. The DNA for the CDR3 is TGCGCCAGCAGCTCCAATAGACAGTTCTATGGCTACACCTTC. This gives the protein CASSSNRQFYGYTF.

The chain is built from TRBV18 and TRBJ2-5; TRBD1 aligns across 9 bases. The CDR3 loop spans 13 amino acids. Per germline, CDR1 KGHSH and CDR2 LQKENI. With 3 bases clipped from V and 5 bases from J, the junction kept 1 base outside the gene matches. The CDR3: CASSPGTGETQYF. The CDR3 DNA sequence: TGTGCCAGCTCACCCGGGACAGGGGAGACCCAGTACTTC.

The CDR3 region is CASSSTVGFQGRGTDTQYF. The CDR3 DNA follows: TGTGCCAGCAGCTCAACCGTGGGCTTTCAGGGGAGAGGTACAGATACGCAGTATTTT. The chain is built from TRBV6-6 and TRBJ2-3; the D gene is possibly TRBD1 (6 bases). This CDR3 is 19 amino acids long. Germline V gene data show CDR1 as MNHNY and CDR2 as SVGAGI (reference sequence). V was pared by 6 bases and J by 3 bases, with 28 bases between.

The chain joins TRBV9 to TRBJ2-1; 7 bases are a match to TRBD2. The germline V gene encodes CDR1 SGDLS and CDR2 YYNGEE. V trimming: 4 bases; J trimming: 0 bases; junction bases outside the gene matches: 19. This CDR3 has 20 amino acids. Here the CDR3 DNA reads TGTGCCAGCAGCCCTAGCTTGTCATCGGGTCTAGCGGACTCCTACAATGAGCAGTTCTTC. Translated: CASSPSLSSGLADSYNEQFF.

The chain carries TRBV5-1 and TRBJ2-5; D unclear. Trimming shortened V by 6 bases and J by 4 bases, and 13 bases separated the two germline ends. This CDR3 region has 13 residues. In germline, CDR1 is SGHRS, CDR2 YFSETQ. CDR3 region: CASNLEAGETQYF. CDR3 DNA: TGCGCCAGCAATTTAGAGGCCGGAGAGACCCAGTACTTC.

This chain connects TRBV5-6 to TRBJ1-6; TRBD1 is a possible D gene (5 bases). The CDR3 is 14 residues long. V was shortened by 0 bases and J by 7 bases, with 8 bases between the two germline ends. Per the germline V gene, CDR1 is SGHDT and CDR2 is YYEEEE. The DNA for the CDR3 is TGTGCCAGCAGCTTGGTCTCAGGGAATTCACCCCTCCACTTT. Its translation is CASSLVSGNSPLHF.